The source of this TCR beta chain is a study of metastatic and nonmetastatic thyroid tumors. Study overall: The authors compared repertoires across blood and tumor or nodule tissue from malignant and benign thyroid patients.

Overall study findings and caveats: The reported finding was significantly higher TCR beta diversity in malignant thyroid tumors relative to benign nodules, in blood and tumor.

Study processing details: Researchers built a distant-metastasis classifier for papillary thyroid cancer that drew on CDR3 differences across clinicopathological groups. TCRdb redid the clone calls on the PCR reads using MiXCR. In this record, the V and J calls reflect TCRdb's handling and not the investigators' own analysis. This sample carries nearly 25,000 clones, about an eighth of them seen once, and the ten largest clones take roughly an eighth. This CDR3 is built from 14 residues. Germline V lookup: CDR1 SGHAT, CDR2 FQDESV (reference sequence). As for this clone: Its antigen remains unknown. This may be a read error: a much more frequent sequence differs by one nucleotide.

None of the patients had undergone any treatment ahead of thyroid surgery. This TCR came from a female donor with papillary thyroid cancer or a benign thyroid nodule (not recorded which). Some clones in this sample may be carry-over from other donors' samples. The sequencing sample was made of blood. The chain combines TRBV11-1 with TRBJ2-5, with D possibly matching TRBD2 (6 bases). Here the CDR3 reads CAGSDVGGQETQYF. CDR3 nucleotides: TGTGCCGGCAGCGACGTCGGGGGACAAGAGACCCAGTACTTC.